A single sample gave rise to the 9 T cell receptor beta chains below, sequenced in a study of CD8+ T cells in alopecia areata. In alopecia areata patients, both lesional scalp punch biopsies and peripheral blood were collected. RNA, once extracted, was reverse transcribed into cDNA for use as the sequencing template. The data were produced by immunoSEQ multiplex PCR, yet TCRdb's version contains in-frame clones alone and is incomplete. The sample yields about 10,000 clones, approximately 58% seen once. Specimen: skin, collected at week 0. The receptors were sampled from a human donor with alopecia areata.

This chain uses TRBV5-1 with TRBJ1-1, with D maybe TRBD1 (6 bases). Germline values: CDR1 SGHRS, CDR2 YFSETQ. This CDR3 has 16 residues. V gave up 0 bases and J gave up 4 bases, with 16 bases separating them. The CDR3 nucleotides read TGCGCCAGCAGCTTGGGCCCCGGGGGGGGGCCCACTGAAGCTTTCTTT. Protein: CASSLGPGGGPTEAFF.

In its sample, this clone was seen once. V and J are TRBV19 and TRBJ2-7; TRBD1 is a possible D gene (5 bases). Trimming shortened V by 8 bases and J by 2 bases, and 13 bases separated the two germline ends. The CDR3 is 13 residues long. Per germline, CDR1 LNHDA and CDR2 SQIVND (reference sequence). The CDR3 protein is CASSRWGTYEQYF. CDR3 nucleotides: TGTGCCAGTTCGCGATGGGGCACCTACGAGCAGTACTTC. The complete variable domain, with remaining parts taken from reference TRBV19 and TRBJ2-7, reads DGGITQSPKYLFRKEGQNVTLSCEQNLNHDAMYWYRQDPGQGLRLIYYSQIVNDFQKGDIAEGYSVSREKKESFPLTVTSAQKNPTAFYLCASSRWGTYEQYFGPGTRLTVT.

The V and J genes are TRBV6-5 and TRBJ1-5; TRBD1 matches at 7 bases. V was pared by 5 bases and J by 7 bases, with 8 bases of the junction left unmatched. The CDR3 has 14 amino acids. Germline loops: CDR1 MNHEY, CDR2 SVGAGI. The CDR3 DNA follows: TGTGCCAGCAGTCGACGACAGGGTAACCAGCCCCAGCATTTT. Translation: CASSRRQGNQPQHF.

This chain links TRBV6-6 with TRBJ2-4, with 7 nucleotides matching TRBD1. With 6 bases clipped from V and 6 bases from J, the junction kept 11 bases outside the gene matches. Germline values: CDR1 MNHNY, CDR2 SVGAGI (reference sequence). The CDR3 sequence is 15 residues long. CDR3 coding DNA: TGTGCCAGCAGCGCCAGGACAGGCCCATCAAACATTCAGTACTTC. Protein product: CASSARTGPSNIQYF.

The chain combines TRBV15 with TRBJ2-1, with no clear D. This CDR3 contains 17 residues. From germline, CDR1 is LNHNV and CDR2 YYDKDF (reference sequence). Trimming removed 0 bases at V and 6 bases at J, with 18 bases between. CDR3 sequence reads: CATSRDRTAPDFNEQFF. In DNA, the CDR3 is TGTGCCACCAGCAGAGATAGAACAGCCCCAGATTTCAATGAGCAGTTCTTC.

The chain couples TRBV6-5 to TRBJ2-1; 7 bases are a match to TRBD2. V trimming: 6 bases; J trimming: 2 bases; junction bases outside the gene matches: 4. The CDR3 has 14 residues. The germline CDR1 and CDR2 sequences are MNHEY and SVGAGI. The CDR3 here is CASRLLAAYNEQFF. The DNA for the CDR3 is TGTGCCAGCAGACTTCTAGCGGCCTACAATGAGCAGTTCTTC.

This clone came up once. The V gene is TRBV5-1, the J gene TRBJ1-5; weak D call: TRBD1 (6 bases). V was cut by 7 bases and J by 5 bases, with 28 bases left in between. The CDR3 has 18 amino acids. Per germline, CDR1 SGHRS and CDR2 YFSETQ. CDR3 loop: CASPPAAGAHGEDQPQHF. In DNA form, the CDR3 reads TGCGCCAGCCCCCCCGCCGCAGGGGCTCACGGGGAGGATCAGCCCCAGCATTTT.

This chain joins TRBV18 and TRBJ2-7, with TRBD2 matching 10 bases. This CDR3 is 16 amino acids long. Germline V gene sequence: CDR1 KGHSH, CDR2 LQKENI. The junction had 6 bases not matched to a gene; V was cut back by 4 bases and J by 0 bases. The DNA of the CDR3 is TGTGCCAGCTCACTGTCTAGCGGGAGAAGCTCCTACGAGCAGTACTTC. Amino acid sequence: CASSLSSGRSSYEQYF. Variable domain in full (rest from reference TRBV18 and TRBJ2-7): NAGVMQNPRHLVRRRGQEARLRCSPMKGHSHVYWYRQLPEEGLKFMVYLQKENIIDESGMPKERFSAEFPKEGPSILRIQQVVRGDSAAYFCASSLSSGRSSYEQYFGPGTRLTVT.

This CDR3 is CASSTRGLGAWEEQYF. The CDR3 DNA reads TGTGCCAGTAGTACAAGGGGTTTGGGGGCCTGGGAAGAGCAGTACTTC. The rearrangement uses TRBV19 and TRBJ2-7; possibly TRBD1 for D (6 bases). Germline V CDR1 and CDR2: LNHDA, SQIVND (reference sequence). The V end lost 4 bases, the J end lost 7 bases, and 23 bases lay between the germline ends. This CDR3 has 16 amino acids. The whole variable domain, remainder taken from reference TRBV19 and TRBJ2-7, is DGGITQSPKYLFRKEGQNVTLSCEQNLNHDAMYWYRQDPGQGLRLIYYSQIVNDFQKGDIAEGYSVSREKKESFPLTVTSAQKNPTAFYLCASSTRGLGAWEEQYFGPGTRLTVT.